This T cell receptor beta chain was observed in a study of blood T cell repertoires in COVID-19. Clones were read by immunoSEQ multiplex PCR, and TCRdb kept only the in-frame ones, dropping some. The sample records 200,000 to 250,000 clones, about 79% being singletons. The germline gives CDR1 KGHDR, CDR2 SFDVKD. The CDR3 extends over 16 amino acids. V lost 1 base, J lost 5 bases, and 16 bases lay in between. V and J are TRBV24-1 and TRBJ2-5; possible D gene TRBD1, 6 bases. This TCR was recovered from a man older than 75 with acute or convalescent COVID-19. Sequencing input: peripheral blood. Written as DNA, the CDR3 is TGTGCCACCAGTGATTTTGGGACACCCTCGGGGGAGACCCAGTACTTC. It codes for CATSDFGTPSGETQYF.